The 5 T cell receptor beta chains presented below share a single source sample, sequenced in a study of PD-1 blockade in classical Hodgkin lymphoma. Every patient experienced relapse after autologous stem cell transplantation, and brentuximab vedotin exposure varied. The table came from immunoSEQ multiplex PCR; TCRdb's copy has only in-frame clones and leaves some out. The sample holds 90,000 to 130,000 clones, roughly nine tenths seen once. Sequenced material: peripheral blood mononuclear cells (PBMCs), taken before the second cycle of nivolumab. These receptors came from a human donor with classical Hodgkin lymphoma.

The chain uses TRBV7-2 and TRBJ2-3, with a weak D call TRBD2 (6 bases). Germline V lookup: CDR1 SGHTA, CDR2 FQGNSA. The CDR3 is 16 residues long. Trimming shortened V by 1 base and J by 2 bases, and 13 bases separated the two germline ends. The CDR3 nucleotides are TGTGCCAGCAGCTTAGTGGGCGGGGCGATCACAGATACGCAGTATTTT. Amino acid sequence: CASSLVGGAITDTQYF.

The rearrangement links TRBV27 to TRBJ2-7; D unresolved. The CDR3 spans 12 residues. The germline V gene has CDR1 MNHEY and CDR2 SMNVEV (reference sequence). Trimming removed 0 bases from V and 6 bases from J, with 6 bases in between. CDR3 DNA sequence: TGTGCCAGCAGTTTATCCCTCGGCGAGCAGTACTTC. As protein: CASSLSLGEQYF.

CDR3: CASSELVRTEQFF. In DNA, the CDR3 is TGCGCCAGCAGTGAGCTAGTTAGGACTGAGCAGTTCTTC. The chain couples TRBV10-2 to TRBJ2-1; D is ambiguous. The CDR3 contains 13 residues. CDR1 is WSHSY and CDR2 is SAAADI in the germline V gene. V dropped 2 bases and J dropped 9 bases, with 11 bases sitting between them.

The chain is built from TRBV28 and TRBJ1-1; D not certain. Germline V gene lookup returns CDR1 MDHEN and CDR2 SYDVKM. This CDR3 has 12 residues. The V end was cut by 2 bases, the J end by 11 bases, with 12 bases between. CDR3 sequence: CASSLRADGAFF. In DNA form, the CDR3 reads TGTGCCAGCAGTTTAAGGGCAGATGGGGCTTTCTTT.

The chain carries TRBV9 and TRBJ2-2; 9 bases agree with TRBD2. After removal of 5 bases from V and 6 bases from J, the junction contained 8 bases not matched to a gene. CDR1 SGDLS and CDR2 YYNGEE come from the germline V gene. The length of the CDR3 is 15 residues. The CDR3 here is CASRRGGRASGELFF. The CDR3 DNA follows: TGTGCCAGCAGAAGGGGCGGGAGGGCCTCCGGGGAGCTGTTTTTT.